These T cell receptor beta chains were read from a single sample in a study of cytomegalovirus exposure and HLA in healthy donors. The method was immunoSEQ multiplex PCR; TCRdb's version includes in-frame clones alone and lacks a portion of them. The table has about 160,000 clones, roughly nine tenths seen once. The sample consisted of PBMCs. These TCRs come from a woman under 30 in good health and CMV-seropositive. CDR3s include the opening cysteine and the closing phenylalanine or tryptophan. The D gene is left open where the match is weak. Clone size is given for some rows only: seen once, a few or many times, or a class if the clone is expanded.

TRBJ2-3	TRBV19	.	.	TGTGCCAGTAGTAGGGGAGACACAGATACGCAGTATTTT	CASSRGDTDTQYF
TRBJ2-7	TRBV7-9	TRBD2	.	TGTGCCAGCACGGAACTAGCGGGGAACGGCTACGAGCAGTACTTC	CASTELAGNGYEQYF
TRBJ2-1	TRBV18	TRBD1	once	TGTGCCAGCTCACCAAAGGGGGCGGTCAATGAGCAGTTCTTC	CASSPKGAVNEQFF
TRBJ1-2	TRBV18	.	.	TGTGCCAGCTCCTGGGGGGACCTGGCTAACTATGGCTACACCTTC	CASSWGDLANYGYTF
TRBJ1-1	TRBV7-9	TRBD1	.	TGTGCCAGCCTCTTTGTCAGGGGGCTGAACACTGAAGCTTTCTTT	CASLFVRGLNTEAFF
TRBJ2-1	TRBV6-6	TRBD2	.	TGTGCCAGCAGACCTCCCGGGACTAGCGGAAACAATGAGCAGTTCTTC	CASRPPGTSGNNEQFF
TRBJ1-5	TRBV5-6	.	few	TGTGCCAGCAGCGCGGCCGGTTATAGCAATCAGCCCCAGCATTTT	CASSAAGYSNQPQHF
TRBJ2-3	TRBV9	.	.	TGTGCCAGCAGCGTTTTGTTTGGGCTAACTAGCACAGATACGCAGTATTTT	CASSVLFGLTSTDTQYF
TRBJ2-1	TRBV27	TRBD1	.	TGTGCCAGCATTAACGGACAGGGGCGCGAGCAGTTCTTC	CASINGQGREQFF
TRBJ2-4	TRBV5-6	TRBD1	.	TGTGCCAGCAGCCTATTGGGACAGAGAAACATTCAGTACTTC	CASSLLGQRNIQYF
TRBJ2-7	TRBV6-5	TRBD2	.	TGTGCCAGCACTAGCGGGATGAGCTCCTACGAGCAGTACTTC	CASTSGMSSYEQYF
TRBJ2-5	TRBV19	TRBD1	.	TGTGCCAGTAGTAAGGGGGCGAGGGAGACCCAGTACTTC	CASSKGARETQYF
TRBJ2-7	TRBV4-3	TRBD2	.	TGCGCCAGCAGCCAAGAGACGGGAGGGCCCCACGAGCAGTACTTC	CASSQETGGPHEQYF
TRBJ2-3	TRBV7-3	.	.	TGTGCCAGCAGCGTGGGCAGGTCAGATACGCAGTATTTT	CASSVGRSDTQYF
TRBJ2-1	TRBV5-6	.	.	TGTGCCAGCAGCCGCGGTACCTACAATGAGCAGTTCTTC	CASSRGTYNEQFF
TRBJ2-5	TRBV6-1	.	.	TGTGCCAGCAGTCCTACTGGGCCGGGCGGGGAGACCCAGTACTTC	CASSPTGPGGETQYF
TRBJ1-4	TRBV13	.	few	TGTGCCAGCAGCTTAGGGCAGGTTAGCGGTGAAAAACTGTTTTTT	CASSLGQVSGEKLFF
TRBJ1-2	TRBV28	TRBD1	.	TGTGCCAGCAGTTTAGGGGGGACAGGGGTGAATGGCTACACCTTC	CASSLGGTGVNGYTF
TRBJ2-7	TRBV5-1	TRBD1	once	TGCGCCAGCAGCTTATACTCCGGGACAGCGGCCTACGAGCAGTACTTC	CASSLYSGTAAYEQYF
TRBJ1-4	TRBV18	.	.	TGTGCCAGCTCACCAGGAGGTGGTGGTGAAAAACTGTTTTTT	CASSPGGGGEKLFF
TRBJ2-7	TRBV7-8	TRBD2	.	TGTGCCAGCAGCTTGCGGGAGGAGGGCTACGAGCAGTACTTC	CASSLREEGYEQYF
TRBJ1-4	TRBV4-3	.	.	TGCGCCAGCAGCCTGGGGCGAGAGACCCGTCTGTTTTTT	CASSLGRETRLFF
TRBJ2-1	TRBV19	.	.	TGTGCCAGTAGTCGCACAGGGAGGGGTAATGATGAGCAGTTCTTC	CASSRTGRGNDEQFF
TRBJ1-1	TRBV7-9	.	.	TGTGCCAGCAGCTTAGATGGGCGATGGAACACTGAAGCTTTCTTT	CASSLDGRWNTEAFF
TRBJ2-1	TRBV19	TRBD2	.	TGTGCCAGTAGTCCCCCGGGGTTAGCGGGATATGAGCAGTTCTTC	CASSPPGLAGYEQFF
TRBJ2-3	TRBV5-8	.	.	TGTGCCAGCAGCTTCGTCGGGATAGAAACAGATACGCAGTATTTT	CASSFVGIETDTQYF
TRBJ2-7	TRBV7-3	.	once	TGTGCCAGCAGCCCAGGGGCCGCTTCCTACGAGCAGTACTTC	CASSPGAASYEQYF
TRBJ2-7	TRBV5-6	.	few	TGTGCCAGCAGTTTAGCACTGCTCTACGAGCAGTACTTC	CASSLALLYEQYF
TRBJ2-1	TRBV28	.	.	TGTGCCAGCAGTTTATCCCGTCCAGGGGCGAATGAGCAGTTCTTC	CASSLSRPGANEQFF
TRBJ1-2	TRBV29-1	.	.	TGCAGCGTGGGGGACAATGGCTACACCTTC	CSVGDNGYTF
TRBJ1-2	TRBV15	.	.	TGTGCCACCAGCAGAGACAGGAACTATGGCTACACCTTC	CATSRDRNYGYTF
TRBJ1-1	TRBV30	.	.	TGTGCCTGGAGTGTACAAACCCCCATCGGGGCTTTCTTT	CAWSVQTPIGAFF
TRBJ2-2	TRBV6-4	TRBD1	many	TGTGCCAGCAGTGACGGGACAGGGAACACCGGGGAGCTGTTTTTT	CASSDGTGNTGELFF
TRBJ2-1	TRBV18	.	.	TGTGCCAGCTCACCAGGGCTAGGGGGCAATGAGCAGTTCTTC	CASSPGLGGNEQFF
TRBJ1-1	TRBV19	.	few	TGTGCCAGTAGTGAACAGGGTAGGGACACTGAAGCTTTCTTT	CASSEQGRDTEAFF
TRBJ1-2	TRBV5-1	TRBD1	.	TGCGCCAGCAGCTTGGGGACAGGGGGCAACTATGGCTACACCTTC	CASSLGTGGNYGYTF
TRBJ2-3	TRBV11-2	TRBD2	.	TGTGCCAGCAGCTTAGTGAGCGGGACTAGCGGCCTTAGCACAGATACGCAGTATTTT	CASSLVSGTSGLSTDTQYF
TRBJ2-1	TRBV5-1	.	.	TGCGCCAGCAGCCCCCGGGGGGGAGGACAGGACAATGAGCAGTTCTTC	CASSPRGGGQDNEQFF
TRBJ1-5	TRBV6-5	.	.	TGTGCCAGCAGCCCAGGGTTTTTGAATCAGCCCCAGCATTTT	CASSPGFLNQPQHF
TRBJ2-7	TRBV27	.	.	TGTGCCAGCAGTTTGGGAGAGGGAGAGCAGTACTTC	CASSLGEGEQYF
TRBJ2-7	TRBV7-9	.	.	TGTGCCAGCACCCCCGGAGGGCAGGTCTACGAGCAGTACTTC	CASTPGGQVYEQYF
TRBJ2-7	TRBV18	TRBD1	.	TGTGCCAGCTCACCACCGAAGGGACAGGGGAACTTTTACGAGCAGTACTTC	CASSPPKGQGNFYEQYF